This T cell receptor beta chain came from a study of shared clonotypes between healthy human individuals. Findings of the study overall: A handful of donors had around 5% of their naive CD4 clonotypes in common.

The study enrolled healthy HIV-negative adults without recent acute infections or vaccinations as donors. Notes on this clone: Its antigen remains unknown.

This CDR3 contains 12 residues. With 10 bases clipped from V and 11 bases from J, the junction kept 9 bases outside the gene matches. Germline lookup yields CDR1 MNHEY and CDR2 SVGAGI. Across several immunoSEQ plates, the genomic DNA of each subset was split evenly. The method was immunoSEQ multiplex PCR; TCRdb's version includes in-frame clones alone and lacks a portion of them. The data hold around 2.3 million clones, with approximately 94% observed a single time. The TCR sequence derives from a man between 18 and 29 years old in good health. The V call is TRBV6-5, the J call TRBJ2-1; 9 nucleotides agree with TRBD1. Source material: naive CD4+ T cells sorted from blood. Noted subset: CD45RA+ positively selected. CDR3 bases: TGTGCCACCCGGGACAGGGAAGGAAAGCAGTTCTTC. Protein product: CATRDREGKQFF.